The subject of this entry is one TCR beta chain. TCRdb's table, derived via immunoSEQ multiplex PCR, lists solely in-frame clones and lacks some. The repertoire consists of about 46,000 clones, with almost 95% occurring once and the leading ten covering around 2.9%. Germline trimming cut 0 bases from V and 4 bases from J; bases unmatched to any gene: 2. Germline CDR1 reads SGHDN; CDR2 reads FVKESK. There are 15 residues in the CDR3. Peripheral blood was collected from the related graft donor on the marrow donation day. The sample comes from a study of T cells after posttransplantation cyclophosphamide.

This sequence was found in a woman between 50 and 59 years old in good health and a related stem cell transplant donor. Sequenced material: PBMCs. V and J are TRBV14 and TRBJ2-5; 10 positions match TRBD2. For the CDR3, the DNA is TGTGCCAGCAGCCAAGATCTAGCGGGGGTAGAGACCCAGTACTTC. Its translation is CASSQDLAGVETQYF.